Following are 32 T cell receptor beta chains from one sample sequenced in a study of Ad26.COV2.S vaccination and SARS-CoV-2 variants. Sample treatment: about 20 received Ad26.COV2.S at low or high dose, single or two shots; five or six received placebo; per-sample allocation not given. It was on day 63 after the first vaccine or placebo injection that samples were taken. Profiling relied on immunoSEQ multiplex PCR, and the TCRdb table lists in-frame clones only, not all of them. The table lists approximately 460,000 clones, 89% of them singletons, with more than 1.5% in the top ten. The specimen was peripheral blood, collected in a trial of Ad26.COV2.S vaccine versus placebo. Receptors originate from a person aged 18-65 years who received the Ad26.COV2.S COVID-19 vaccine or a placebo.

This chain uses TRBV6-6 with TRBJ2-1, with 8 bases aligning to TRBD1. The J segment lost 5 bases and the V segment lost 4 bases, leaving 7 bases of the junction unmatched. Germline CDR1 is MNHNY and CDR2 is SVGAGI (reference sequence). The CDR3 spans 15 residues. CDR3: CASSFSQGGNNEQFF. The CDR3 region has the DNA TGTGCCAGCAGTTTTTCACAGGGGGGAAACAATGAGCAGTTCTTC.

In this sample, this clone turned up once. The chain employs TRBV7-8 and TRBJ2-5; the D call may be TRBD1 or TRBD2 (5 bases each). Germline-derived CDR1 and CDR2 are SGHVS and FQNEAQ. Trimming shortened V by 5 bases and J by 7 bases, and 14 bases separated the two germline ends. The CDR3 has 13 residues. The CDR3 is CASSPRERGTQYF. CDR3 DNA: TGTGCCAGCAGCCCCAGGGAGCGAGGGACCCAGTACTTC.

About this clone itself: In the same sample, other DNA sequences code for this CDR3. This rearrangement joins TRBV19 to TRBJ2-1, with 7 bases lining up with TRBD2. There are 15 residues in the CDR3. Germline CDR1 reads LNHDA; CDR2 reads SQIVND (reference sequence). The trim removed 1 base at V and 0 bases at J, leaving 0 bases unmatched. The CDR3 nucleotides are TGTGCCAGTAGTATAGCGGGGGGCTCCTACAATGAGCAGTTCTTC. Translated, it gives CASSIAGGSYNEQFF.

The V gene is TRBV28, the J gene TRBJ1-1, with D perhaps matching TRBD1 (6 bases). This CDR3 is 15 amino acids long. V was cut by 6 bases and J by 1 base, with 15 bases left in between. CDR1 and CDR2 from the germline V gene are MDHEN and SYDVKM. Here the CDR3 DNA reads TGTGCCAGCAGGGGTCTGGGGGGCGGGAACACTGAAGCTTTCTTT. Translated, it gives CASRGLGGGNTEAFF.

CDR3 nucleotide sequence: TGTGCCAGTAGTAGGACAGGGGTTTTTGGTGAAGCTTTCTTT. Protein product: CASSRTGVFGEAFF. The V and J genes are TRBV19 and TRBJ1-1; TRBD1 matches 9 bases. The CDR3 covers 14 residues. With 4 bases clipped from V and 7 bases from J, the junction kept 7 bases outside the gene matches. Germline CDR1 and CDR2: LNHDA and SQIVND (reference sequence).

CDR3 DNA: TGTGCCACCAGTGATTGGGGGACAGACAACACAGATACGCAGTATTTT. Protein product: CATSDWGTDNTDTQYF. This chain links TRBV24-1 with TRBJ2-3; 7 bases match TRBD1. CDR1 is KGHDR and CDR2 is SFDVKD in the germline V gene. Trimming cost V 2 bases and J 2 bases; bases outside gene matches: 6. The CDR3 consists of 16 residues.

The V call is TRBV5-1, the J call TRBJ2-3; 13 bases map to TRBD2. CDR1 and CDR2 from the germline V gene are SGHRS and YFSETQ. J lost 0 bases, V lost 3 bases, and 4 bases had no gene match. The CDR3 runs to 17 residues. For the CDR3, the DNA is TGCGCCAGCAGCTCCGGGACTAGCGGGGTTAGCACAGATACGCAGTATTTT. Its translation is CASSSGTSGVSTDTQYF.

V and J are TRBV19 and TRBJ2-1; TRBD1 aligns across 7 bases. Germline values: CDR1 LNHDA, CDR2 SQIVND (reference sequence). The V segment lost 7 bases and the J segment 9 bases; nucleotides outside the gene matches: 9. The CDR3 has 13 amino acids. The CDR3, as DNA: TGTGCCAGTACGACAGGGCTGGCGAGTGAGCAGTTCTTC. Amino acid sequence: CASTTGLASEQFF.

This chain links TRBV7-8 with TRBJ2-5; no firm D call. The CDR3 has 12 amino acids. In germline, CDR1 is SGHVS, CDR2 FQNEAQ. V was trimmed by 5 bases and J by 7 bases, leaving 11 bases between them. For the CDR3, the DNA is TGTGCCAGCAGCCTAAATTGGGGGACCCAGTACTTC. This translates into CASSLNWGTQYF. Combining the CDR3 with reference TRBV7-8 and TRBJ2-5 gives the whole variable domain GAGVSQSPRYKVAKRGQDVALRCDPISGHVSLFWYQQALGQGPEFLTYFQNEAQLDKSGLPSDRFFAERPEGSVSTLKIQRTQQEDSAVYLCASSLNWGTQYFGPGTRLLVL.

The CDR3 DNA is TGTGCCAGCAGATCCAGGACTAGCGGCGAGCAGTTCTTC. Its protein product is CASRSRTSGEQFF. J is TRBJ2-1 and V is TRBV6-5; 10 bases line up with TRBD2. The germline V gene has CDR1 MNHEY and CDR2 SVGAGI. This CDR3 spans 13 amino acids. Trimming took 6 bases from V and 10 from J; bases not matched to a gene: 6.

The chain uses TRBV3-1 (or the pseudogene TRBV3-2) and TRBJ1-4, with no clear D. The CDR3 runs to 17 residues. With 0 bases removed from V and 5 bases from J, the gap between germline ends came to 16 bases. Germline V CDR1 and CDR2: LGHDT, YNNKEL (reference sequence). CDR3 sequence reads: CASSQDEDRPANEKLFF. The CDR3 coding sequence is TGTGCCAGCAGCCAAGATGAGGACCGCCCGGCGAATGAAAAACTGTTTTTT.

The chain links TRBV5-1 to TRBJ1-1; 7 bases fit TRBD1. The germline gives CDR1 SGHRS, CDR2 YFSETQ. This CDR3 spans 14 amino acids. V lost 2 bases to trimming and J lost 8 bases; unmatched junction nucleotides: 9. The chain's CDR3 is CASSFSVGTEEAFF. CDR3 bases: TGCGCCAGCAGCTTTTCCGTGGGGACAGAGGAAGCTTTCTTT.

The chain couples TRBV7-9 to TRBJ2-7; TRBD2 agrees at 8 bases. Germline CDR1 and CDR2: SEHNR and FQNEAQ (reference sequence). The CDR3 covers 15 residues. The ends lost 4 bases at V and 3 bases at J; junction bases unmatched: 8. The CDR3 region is CASSYYPAGVYEQYF. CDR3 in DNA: TGTGCCAGCAGCTACTACCCAGCGGGAGTCTACGAGCAGTACTTC.

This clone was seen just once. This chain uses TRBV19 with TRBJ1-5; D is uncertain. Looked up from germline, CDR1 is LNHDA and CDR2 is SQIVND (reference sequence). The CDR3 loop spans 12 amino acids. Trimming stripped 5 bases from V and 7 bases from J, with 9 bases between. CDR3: CASSPPEQPQHF. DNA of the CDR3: TGTGCCAGTAGTCCTCCGGAACAGCCCCAGCATTTT.

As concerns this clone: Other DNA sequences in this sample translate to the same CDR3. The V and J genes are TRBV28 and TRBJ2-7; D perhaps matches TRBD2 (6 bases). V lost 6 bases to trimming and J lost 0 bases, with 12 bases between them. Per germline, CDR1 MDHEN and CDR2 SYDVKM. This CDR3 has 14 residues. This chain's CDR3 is CASSLAPSSYEQYF. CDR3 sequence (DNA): TGTGCCAGCAGCCTAGCGCCGAGCTCCTACGAGCAGTACTTC.

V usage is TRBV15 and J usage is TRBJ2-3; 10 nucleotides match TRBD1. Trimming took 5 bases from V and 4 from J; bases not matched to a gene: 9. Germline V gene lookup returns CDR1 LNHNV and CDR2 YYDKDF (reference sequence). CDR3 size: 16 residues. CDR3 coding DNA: TGTGCCACCAGCGTCCGGGACAGGGGAAGTGCAGATACGCAGTATTTT. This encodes CATSVRDRGSADTQYF.

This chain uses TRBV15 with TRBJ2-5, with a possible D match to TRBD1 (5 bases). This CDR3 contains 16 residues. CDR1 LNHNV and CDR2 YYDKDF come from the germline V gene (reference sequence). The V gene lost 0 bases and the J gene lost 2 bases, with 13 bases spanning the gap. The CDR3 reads CATSRDPGDRQETQYF. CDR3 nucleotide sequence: TGTGCCACCAGCAGAGATCCAGGTGACAGACAAGAGACCCAGTACTTC.

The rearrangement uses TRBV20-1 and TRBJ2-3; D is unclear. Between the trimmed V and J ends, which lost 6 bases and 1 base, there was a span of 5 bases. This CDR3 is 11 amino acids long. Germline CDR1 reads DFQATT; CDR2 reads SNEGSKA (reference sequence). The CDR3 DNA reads TGCAGTGCACGGGGCACAGATACGCAGTATTTT. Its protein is CSARGTDTQYF.

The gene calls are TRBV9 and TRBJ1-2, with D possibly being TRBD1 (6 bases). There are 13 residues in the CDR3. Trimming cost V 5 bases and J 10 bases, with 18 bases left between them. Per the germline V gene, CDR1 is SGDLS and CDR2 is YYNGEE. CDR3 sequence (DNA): TGTGCCAGCAGGCCTCCGGGACACTCATTCTACACCTTC. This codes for CASRPPGHSFYTF.

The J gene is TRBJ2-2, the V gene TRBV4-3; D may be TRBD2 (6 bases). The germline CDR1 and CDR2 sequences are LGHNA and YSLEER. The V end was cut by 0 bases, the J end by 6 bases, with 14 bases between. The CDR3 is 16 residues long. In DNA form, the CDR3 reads TGCGCCAGCAGCCAAGAACTGGGGACTCCCGCCGGGGAGCTGTTTTTT. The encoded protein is CASSQELGTPAGELFF.

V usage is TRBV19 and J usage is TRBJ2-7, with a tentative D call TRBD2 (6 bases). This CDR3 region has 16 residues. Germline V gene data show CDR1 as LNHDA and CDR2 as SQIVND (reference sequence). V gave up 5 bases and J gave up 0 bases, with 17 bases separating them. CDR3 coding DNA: TGTGCCAGTAGTCCTCGTGGTAGCGGCCGCTCCTACGAGCAGTACTTC. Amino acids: CASSPRGSGRSYEQYF. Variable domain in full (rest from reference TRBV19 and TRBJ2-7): DGGITQSPKYLFRKEGQNVTLSCEQNLNHDAMYWYRQDPGQGLRLIYYSQIVNDFQKGDIAEGYSVSREKKESFPLTVTSAQKNPTAFYLCASSPRGSGRSYEQYFGPGTRLTVT.

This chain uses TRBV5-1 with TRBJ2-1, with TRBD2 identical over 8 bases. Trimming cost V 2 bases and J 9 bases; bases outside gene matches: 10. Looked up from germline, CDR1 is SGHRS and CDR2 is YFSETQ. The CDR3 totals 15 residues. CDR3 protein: CASSFVSGASREQFF. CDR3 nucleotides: TGCGCCAGCAGCTTTGTTAGCGGGGCTTCCCGTGAGCAGTTCTTC.

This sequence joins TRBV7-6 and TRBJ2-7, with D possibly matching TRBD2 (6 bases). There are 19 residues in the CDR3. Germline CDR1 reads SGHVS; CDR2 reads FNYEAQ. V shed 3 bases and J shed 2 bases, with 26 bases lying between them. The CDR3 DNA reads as TGTGCCAGCAGCTTTGGGGTAGGGTCGGCGGGGAGCACCACCTACGAGCAGTACTTC. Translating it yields CASSFGVGSAGSTTYEQYF.

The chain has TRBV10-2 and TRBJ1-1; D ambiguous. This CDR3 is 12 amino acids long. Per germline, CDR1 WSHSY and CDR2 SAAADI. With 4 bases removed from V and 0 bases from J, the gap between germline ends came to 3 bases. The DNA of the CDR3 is TGCGCCAGCAGTGGGGTGAACACTGAAGCTTTCTTT. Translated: CASSGVNTEAFF.

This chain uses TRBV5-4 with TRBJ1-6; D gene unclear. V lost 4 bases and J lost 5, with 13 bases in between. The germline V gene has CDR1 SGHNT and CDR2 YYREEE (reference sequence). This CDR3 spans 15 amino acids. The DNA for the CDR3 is TGTGCCAGCAGCCAGGACGGAGGAAATAATTCACCCCTCCACTTT. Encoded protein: CASSQDGGNNSPLHF. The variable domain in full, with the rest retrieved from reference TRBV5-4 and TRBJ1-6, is ETGVTQSPTHLIKTRGQQVTLRCSSQSGHNTVSWYQQALGQGPQFIFQYYREEENGRGNFPPRFSGLQFPNYSSELNVNALELDDSALYLCASSQDGGNNSPLHFGNGTRLTVT.

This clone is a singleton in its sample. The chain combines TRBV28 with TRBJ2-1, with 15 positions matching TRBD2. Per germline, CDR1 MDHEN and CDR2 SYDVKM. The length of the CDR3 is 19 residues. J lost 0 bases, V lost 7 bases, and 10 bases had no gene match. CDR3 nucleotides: TGTGCCAGCACCAAAGCCGGACTAGCGGGAGGGAGCTCCTACAATGAGCAGTTCTTC. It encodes CASTKAGLAGGSSYNEQFF. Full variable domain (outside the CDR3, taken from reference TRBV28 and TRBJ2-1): DVKVTQSSRYLVKRTGEKVFLECVQDMDHENMFWYRQDPGLGLRLIYFSYDVKMKEKGDIPEGYSVSREKKERFSLILESASTNQTSMYLCASTKAGLAGGSSYNEQFFGPGTRLTVL.

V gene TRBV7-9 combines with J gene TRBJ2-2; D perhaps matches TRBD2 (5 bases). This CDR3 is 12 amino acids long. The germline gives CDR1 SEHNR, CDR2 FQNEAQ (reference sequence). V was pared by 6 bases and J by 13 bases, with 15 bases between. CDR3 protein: CASRGLLGVLFF. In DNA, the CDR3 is TGTGCCAGCAGGGGTTTACTAGGTGTGCTGTTTTTT.

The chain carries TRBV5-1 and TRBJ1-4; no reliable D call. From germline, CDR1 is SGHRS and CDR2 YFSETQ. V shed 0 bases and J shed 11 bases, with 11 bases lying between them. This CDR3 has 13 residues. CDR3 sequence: CASSLGSAQKLFF. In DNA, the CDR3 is TGCGCCAGCAGCTTGGGGTCAGCTCAGAAACTGTTTTTT.

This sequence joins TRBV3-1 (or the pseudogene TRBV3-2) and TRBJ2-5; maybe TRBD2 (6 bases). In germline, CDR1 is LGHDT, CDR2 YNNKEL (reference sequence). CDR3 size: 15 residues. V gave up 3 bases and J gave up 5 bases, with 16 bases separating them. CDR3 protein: CASSHPRDWEETQYF. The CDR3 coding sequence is TGTGCCAGCAGCCACCCCCGGGACTGGGAGGAGACCCAGTACTTC.

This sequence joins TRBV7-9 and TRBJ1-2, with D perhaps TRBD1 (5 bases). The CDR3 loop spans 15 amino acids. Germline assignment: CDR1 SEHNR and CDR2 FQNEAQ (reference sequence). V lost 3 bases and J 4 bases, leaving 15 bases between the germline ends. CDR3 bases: TGTGCCAGCAGCTTTTTCGGGGCATCGAGCTATGGCTACACCTTC. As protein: CASSFFGASSYGYTF.

The CDR3 protein is CASSEGRGEKLFF. Written as DNA, the CDR3 is TGTGCCAGCAGCGAGGGGCGCGGGGAAAAACTGTTTTTT. The genes are TRBV7-8 and TRBJ1-4; maybe TRBD1 (5 bases). Germline V gene sequence: CDR1 SGHVS, CDR2 FQNEAQ. The V end was cut by 5 bases, the J end by 8 bases, with 12 bases between. The CDR3 has 13 amino acids.

This chain's CDR3 is CATSRDSVLDRNQPQHF. The CDR3 coding sequence is TGTGCCACCAGCAGAGATTCTGTATTAGACAGAAATCAGCCCCAGCATTTT. V is TRBV15 and J is TRBJ1-5, with D perhaps matching TRBD1 (5 bases). This CDR3 has 17 amino acids. The ends were cut back, 0 bases at V and 4 bases at J, with 16 bases in the middle. Germline CDR1 reads LNHNV; CDR2 reads YYDKDF (reference sequence).